Each of the 8 T cell receptor beta chains below was sequenced from the same sample in a study of cytotoxic CD8 clonotypes in ibrutinib-treated CLL. Sequencing used immunoSEQ multiplex PCR; TCRdb keeps in-frame clones, though not all of them. The sample gives around 76,000 clones, 75% to 90% of which show up once; less than 45% is in the top ten. The sample consisted of PBMCs, taken after 24 months of ibrutinib treatment. All receptors come from a human donor with chronic lymphocytic leukemia.

V and J are TRBV4-2 and TRBJ1-1, with TRBD1 matching over 7 bases. With 3 bases clipped from V and 3 bases from J, the junction kept 13 bases outside the gene matches. The CDR3 sequence is 17 residues long. Per the germline V gene, CDR1 is LGHNA and CDR2 is YNFKEQ. The CDR3 DNA reads TGTGCCAGCAGCCACCTGCCGACAGGGAGGGGTGACACTGAAGCTTTCTTT. Translated: CASSHLPTGRGDTEAFF.

In DNA, the CDR3 is TGTGCCAGCTCACCCTCCGGCTCGGGGGGTTTTTACGAGCAGTACTTC. Its protein product is CASSPSGSGGFYEQYF. The chain links TRBV18 to TRBJ2-7; 7 bases line up with TRBD2. Losses at the gene ends were 3 bases for V and 4 bases for J; bases not matched to a gene: 12. Per germline, CDR1 KGHSH and CDR2 LQKENI. CDR3 length: 16 amino acids.

The gene calls are TRBV9 and TRBJ2-7, with 8 nucleotides matching TRBD1. After removal of 3 bases from V and 2 bases from J, the junction contained 16 bases not matched to a gene. The CDR3 is made up of 18 amino acids. The germline CDR1 and CDR2 sequences are SGDLS and YYNGEE. The chain's CDR3 is CASSERAPAGGQTYEQYF. In DNA form, the CDR3 reads TGTGCCAGCAGCGAGAGGGCCCCGGCAGGGGGCCAGACCTACGAGCAGTACTTC.

The V gene is TRBV10-3, the J gene TRBJ1-5; D is undetermined. CDR3 length equals 16 residues. Germline lookup yields CDR1 ENHRY and CDR2 SYGVKD. Trimming took 0 bases from V and 0 from J, leaving 9 bases between them. The CDR3 bases are TGTGCCATCAGTGAGTCCTTGGACCGTAGCAATCAGCCCCAGCATTTT. Amino acid sequence: CAISESLDRSNQPQHF.

This clone was recorded at least ten times. The V call is TRBV7-2, the J call TRBJ2-1; TRBD2 matches at 10 bases. The V segment lost 6 bases and the J segment 1 base; nucleotides outside the gene matches: 6. This CDR3 comprises 16 residues. The germline gives CDR1 SGHTA, CDR2 FQGNSA. The CDR3 sequence: CASSLIAGGSYNEQFF. The CDR3 DNA is TGTGCCAGCAGTCTGATAGCGGGAGGTTCCTACAATGAGCAGTTCTTC.

J is TRBJ2-1 and V is TRBV30, with 7 nucleotides matching TRBD2. V lost 8 bases, J lost 7 bases, and 11 bases stayed unmatched. CDR3 length equals 13 residues. The germline V gene encodes CDR1 GTSNPN and CDR2 SVGIG (reference sequence). Written as DNA, the CDR3 is TGTGCCGGGCTTAGCGGGTACGGGAATGAGCAGTTCTTC. Amino acid sequence: CAGLSGYGNEQFF.

The rearrangement joins TRBV19 to TRBJ2-5, with D uncertain. Germline V lookup: CDR1 LNHDA, CDR2 SQIVND (reference sequence). V lost 3 bases and J lost 2, with 10 bases in between. This CDR3 is built from 14 residues. CDR3 nucleotides: TGTGCCAGTAGTATCCCCCATGCGCAAGAGACCCAGTACTTC. Translated, it gives CASSIPHAQETQYF. Full variable domain (remainder filled in from reference TRBV19 and TRBJ2-5): DGGITQSPKYLFRKEGQNVTLSCEQNLNHDAMYWYRQDPGQGLRLIYYSQIVNDFQKGDIAEGYSVSREKKESFPLTVTSAQKNPTAFYLCASSIPHAQETQYFGPGTRLLVL.

The chain uses TRBV28 and TRBJ2-3; 10 bases map to TRBD2. With 5 bases clipped from V and 3 bases from J, the junction kept 8 bases outside the gene matches. This CDR3 has 16 residues. CDR1 and CDR2 (germline): MDHEN, SYDVKM. CDR3 bases: TGTGCCAGCAGTAGTCCTAGCGGGAGTTTGACAGATACGCAGTATTTT. The encoded protein is CASSSPSGSLTDTQYF. Full variable domain (outside the CDR3, taken from reference TRBV28 and TRBJ2-3): DVKVTQSSRYLVKRTGEKVFLECVQDMDHENMFWYRQDPGLGLRLIYFSYDVKMKEKGDIPEGYSVSREKKERFSLILESASTNQTSMYLCASSSPSGSLTDTQYFGPGTRLTVL.